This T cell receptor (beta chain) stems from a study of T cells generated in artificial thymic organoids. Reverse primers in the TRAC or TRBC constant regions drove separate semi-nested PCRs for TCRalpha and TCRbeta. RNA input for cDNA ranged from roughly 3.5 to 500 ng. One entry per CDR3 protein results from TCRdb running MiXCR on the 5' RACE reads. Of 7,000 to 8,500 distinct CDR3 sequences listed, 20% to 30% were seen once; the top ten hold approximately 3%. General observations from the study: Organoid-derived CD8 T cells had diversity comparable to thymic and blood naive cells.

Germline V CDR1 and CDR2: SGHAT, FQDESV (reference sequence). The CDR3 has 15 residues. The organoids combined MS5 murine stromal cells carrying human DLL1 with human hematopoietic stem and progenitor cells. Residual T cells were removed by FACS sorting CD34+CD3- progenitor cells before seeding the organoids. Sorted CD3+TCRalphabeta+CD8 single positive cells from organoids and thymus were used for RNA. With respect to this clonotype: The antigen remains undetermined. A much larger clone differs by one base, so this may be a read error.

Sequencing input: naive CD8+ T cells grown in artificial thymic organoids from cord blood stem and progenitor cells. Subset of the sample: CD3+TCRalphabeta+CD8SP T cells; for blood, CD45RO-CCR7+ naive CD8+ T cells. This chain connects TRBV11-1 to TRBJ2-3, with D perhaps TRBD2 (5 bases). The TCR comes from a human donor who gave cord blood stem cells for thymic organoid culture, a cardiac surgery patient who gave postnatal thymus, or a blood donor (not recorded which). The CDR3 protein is CTSSLAGTRWDTQYF. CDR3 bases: TGTACCAGCAGCTTAGCCGGAACTAGGTGGGATACGCAGTATTTT. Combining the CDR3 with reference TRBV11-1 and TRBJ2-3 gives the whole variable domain EAEVAQSPRYKITEKSQAVAFWCDPISGHATLYWYRQILGQGPELLVQFQDESVVDDSQLPKDRFSAERLKGVDSTLKIQPAELGDSAMYLCTSSLAGTRWDTQYFGPGTRLTVL.